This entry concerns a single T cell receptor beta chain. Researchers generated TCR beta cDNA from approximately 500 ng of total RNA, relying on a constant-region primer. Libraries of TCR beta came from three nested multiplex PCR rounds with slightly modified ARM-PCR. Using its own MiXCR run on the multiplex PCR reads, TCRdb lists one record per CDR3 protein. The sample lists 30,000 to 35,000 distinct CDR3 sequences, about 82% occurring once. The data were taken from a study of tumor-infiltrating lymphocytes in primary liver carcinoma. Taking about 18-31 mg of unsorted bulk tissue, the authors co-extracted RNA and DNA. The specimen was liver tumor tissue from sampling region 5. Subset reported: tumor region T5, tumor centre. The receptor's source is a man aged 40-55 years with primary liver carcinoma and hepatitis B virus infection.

CDR3 loop: CASRVQGRWTEAFF. For the CDR3, the DNA is TGTGCCAGCAGGGTACAAGGGAGATGGACTGAAGCTTTCTTT. The chain has TRBV6-2 or TRBV6-3 and TRBJ1-1; D ambiguous. V lost 6 bases and J 5 bases, leaving 16 bases between the germline ends. The CDR3 is 14 amino acids. Germline V gene lookup returns CDR1 MNHEY and CDR2 SVGEGT.